The present entry profiles one TCR beta chain with its context. What it binds is not known. Trimming took 6 bases from V and 6 from J; bases not matched to a gene: 7. CDR1 is SNHLY and CDR2 is FYNNEI in the germline V gene. This CDR3 has 13 residues. With 60 Vbeta and 13 Jbeta primers, the PCR was carried out. Only in-frame clones appear in the TCRdb table, and some are missing; sequencing was by immunoSEQ multiplex PCR. The sample includes about 120,000 clones. Samples came from healthy bone marrow donors. This record comes from a study of cytomegalovirus exposure and HLA in healthy donors. Findings of the study overall: A few CMV-associated chains proved CMV antigen-specific in vitro. Presence/absence analyses took donor sequencing depth as roughly uniform.

This receptor was identified in a man aged 18 to 30 in good health and CMV-seronegative. The chain is built from TRBV2 and TRBJ1-2, with 7 positions matching TRBD1. Specimen: PBMCs. The CDR3, as DNA: TGTGCCAGCAGCCGACAGGGACGGAATGGCTACACCTTC. This encodes CASSRQGRNGYTF. Full variable domain (rest looked up from reference TRBV2 and TRBJ1-2): EPEVTQTPSHQVTQMGQEVILRCVPISNHLYFYWYRQILGQKVEFLVSFYNNEISEKSEIFDDQFSVERPDGSNFTLKIRSTKLEDSAMYFCASSRQGRNGYTFGSGTRLTVV.